Included here is one TCR beta chain sequence, with context. The CDR3 consists of 15 residues. Trimming removed 0 bases from V and 3 bases from J, with 11 bases in between. Germline values: CDR1 SGDLS, CDR2 YYNGEE. The PCR contained 60 Vbeta and 13 Jbeta primers. Clones were sequenced by immunoSEQ multiplex PCR, and TCRdb holds only the in-frame ones, with some missing. The sample lists 35,000 to 45,000 clones, roughly 63% occurring once. The sample is drawn from a study of cytomegalovirus exposure and HLA in healthy donors. The chain uses TRBV9 and TRBJ2-3; D might be TRBD2 (6 bases). The sequence derives from a man in his fifties or sixties in good health and CMV-seropositive. Sequenced input: PBMCs. The CDR3 DNA sequence: TGTGCCAGCAGCGTAGGCGCGGCGGGGACAGATACGCAGTATTTT. This codes for CASSVGAAGTDTQYF.